The text below deals with one T cell receptor beta chain. There is no known antigen for this receptor. No qualities accompany the bases; no much larger clone lies one base away. This sample is drawn from a study of T cell changes during pregnancy in multiple sclerosis (dated by TCRdb to the late 2010s). With respect to the entire study: The study looked at changes in the T cell repertoire across pregnancy in women with multiple sclerosis.

Receptor amplification or capture employed the immunoSEQ multiplex PCR assay. This is the immuneACCESS table as TCRdb keeps it, with only in-frame sequences that have V and J called. A part of the clones is gone; compared with another copy, unresolved V genes explain less than half, and the rest is unexplained. The sample table records about 42,000 clones; approximately 90% of these occur just once. 0.9% of the sample is held by the ten biggest clonotypes. The CDR3 holds 14 amino acids from the cysteine to the phenylalanine. The retained sequence is limited to the CDR3, 42 bases, with the frame set at the first base. The CDR1 and CDR2 encoded by the germline V gene are SGHTA and FQGTGA. V loses 6 bases, J loses 5 bases, and the germline ends lie 16 bases apart.

The TCR sequence derives from a female donor with multiple sclerosis, enrolled in a pregnancy study. This specimen was CD4+ T cells from peripheral blood mononuclear cells, taken after pregnancy. The rearrangement joined TRBV7-3 to TRBJ2-5, with TRBD2 as a weak D call on 6 bases. The CDR3 region: CASSAGSLGETQYF. The sequenced DNA is TGTGCCAGCAGTGCGGGGTCTCTGGGGGAGACCCAGTACTTC.